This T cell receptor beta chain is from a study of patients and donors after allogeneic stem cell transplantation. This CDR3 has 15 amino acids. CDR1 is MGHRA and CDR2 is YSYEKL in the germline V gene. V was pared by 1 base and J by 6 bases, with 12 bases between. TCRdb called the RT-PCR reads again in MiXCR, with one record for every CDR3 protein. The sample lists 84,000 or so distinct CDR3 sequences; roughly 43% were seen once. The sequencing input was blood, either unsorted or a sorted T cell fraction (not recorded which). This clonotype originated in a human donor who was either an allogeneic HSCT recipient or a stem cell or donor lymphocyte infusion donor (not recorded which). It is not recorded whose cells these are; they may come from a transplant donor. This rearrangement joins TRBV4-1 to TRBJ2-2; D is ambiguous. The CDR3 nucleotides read TGCGCCAGCAGCCAAGTATCTGAGGTACCCGGGGAGCTGTTTTTT. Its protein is CASSQVSEVPGELFF.